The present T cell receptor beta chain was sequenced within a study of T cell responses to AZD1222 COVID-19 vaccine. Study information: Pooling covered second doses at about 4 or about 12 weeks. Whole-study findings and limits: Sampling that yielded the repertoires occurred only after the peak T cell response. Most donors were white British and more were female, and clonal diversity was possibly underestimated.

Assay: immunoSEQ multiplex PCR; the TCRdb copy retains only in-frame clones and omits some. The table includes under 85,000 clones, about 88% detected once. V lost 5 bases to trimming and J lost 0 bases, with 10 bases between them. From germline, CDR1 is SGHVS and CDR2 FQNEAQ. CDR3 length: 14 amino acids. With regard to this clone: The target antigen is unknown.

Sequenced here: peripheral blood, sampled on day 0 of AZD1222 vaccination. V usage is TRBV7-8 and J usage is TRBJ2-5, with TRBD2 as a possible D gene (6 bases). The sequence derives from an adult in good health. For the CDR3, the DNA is TGTGCCAGCAGCGAAATAGCGGACCAAGAGACCCAGTACTTC. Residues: CASSEIADQETQYF. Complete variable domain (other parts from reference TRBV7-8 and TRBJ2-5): GAGVSQSPRYKVAKRGQDVALRCDPISGHVSLFWYQQALGQGPEFLTYFQNEAQLDKSGLPSDRFFAERPEGSVSTLKIQRTQQEDSAVYLCASSEIADQETQYFGPGTRLLVL.